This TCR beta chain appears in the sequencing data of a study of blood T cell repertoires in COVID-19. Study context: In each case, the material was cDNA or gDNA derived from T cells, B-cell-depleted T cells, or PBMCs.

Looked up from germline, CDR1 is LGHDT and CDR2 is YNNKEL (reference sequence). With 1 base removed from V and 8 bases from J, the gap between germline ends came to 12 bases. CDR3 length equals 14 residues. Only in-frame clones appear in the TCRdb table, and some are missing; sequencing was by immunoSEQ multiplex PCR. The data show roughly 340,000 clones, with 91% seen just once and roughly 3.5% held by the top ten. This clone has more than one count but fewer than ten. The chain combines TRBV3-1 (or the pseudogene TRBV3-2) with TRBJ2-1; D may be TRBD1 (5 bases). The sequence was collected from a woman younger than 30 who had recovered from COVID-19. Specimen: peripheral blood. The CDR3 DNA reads TGTGCCAGCAGCCAAGGGGGCAGGGTGGATGAGCAGTTCTTC. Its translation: CASSQGGRVDEQFF.